Below are 15 T cell receptor beta chains sequenced from a single sample in a study of vaccination and CD4 T cells after COVID-19. The antigens for these receptors are not known. Treatment: roughly nine-day PBMC culture with coronavirus spike peptide pools or control peptides (ViraFEST assay). The Oncomine TCR Beta short-read assay generated sequence data from the DNA of cultured CD4+ T cells. TCRdb recomputed calls from the PCR reads with MiXCR, one row per CDR3 protein. The table has some 21,000 distinct CDR3 sequences, roughly half seen once. The sequencing input was CD4+ T cells from blood, cultured in vitro. These TCRs come from a human donor who had recovered from COVID-19.

The chain couples TRBV6-2 or TRBV6-3 to TRBJ1-5; 11 bases align to TRBD1. CDR1 MNHEY and CDR2 SVGEGT come from the germline V gene. The trim removed 8 bases at V and 2 bases at J, leaving 5 bases unmatched. There are 15 residues in the CDR3. The CDR3 bases are TGTGCCAGCGGACAGGGGGCGTGGGGCAATCAGCCCCAGCATTTT. Translated, it gives CASGQGAWGNQPQHF.

This clonotype counts as medium-sized (0.01 to 0.1%). CDR3 amino acids: CATRGGETQYF. CDR3 in DNA: TGTGCCACCCGGGGAGGAGAGACCCAGTACTTC. The gene calls are TRBV27 and TRBJ2-5; weak D call: TRBD2 (6 bases). The CDR3 spans 11 residues. CDR1 and CDR2 from the germline V gene are MNHEY and SMNVEV (reference sequence). V was cut by 10 bases and J by 4 bases, with 10 bases left in between.

The chain carries TRBV20-1 and TRBJ1-1; TRBD1 might be the D (5 bases). Germline V gene sequence: CDR1 DFQATT, CDR2 SNEGSKA (reference sequence). The CDR3 has 17 amino acids. Trimming shortened V by 1 base and J by 0 bases, and 18 bases separated the two germline ends. CDR3 loop: CSARARQVWGLNTEAFF. The CDR3 nucleotides read TGCAGTGCTAGAGCGAGACAAGTTTGGGGACTGAACACTGAAGCTTTCTTT.

The rearrangement joins TRBV7-2 to TRBJ2-3; D is undetermined. The germline gives CDR1 SGHTA, CDR2 FQGNSA. V was trimmed by 6 bases and J by 0 bases, leaving 13 bases between them. The CDR3 covers 15 residues. The CDR3 protein is CASRPYSSSTDTQYF. CDR3 bases: TGTGCCAGCAGACCTTATAGCAGTAGCACAGATACGCAGTATTTT.

This clonotype was detected only a few times. The V gene is TRBV6-1, the J gene TRBJ1-5, with D perhaps matching TRBD1 (6 bases). Between the trimmed V and J ends, which lost 10 bases and 7 bases, there was a span of 17 bases. Germline V gene lookup returns CDR1 MNHNS and CDR2 SASEGT. The CDR3 totals 13 residues. The CDR3 DNA follows: TGTGCCATCAGGCCGGGGGCAATACAGCCCCAGCATTTT. This gives the protein CAIRPGAIQPQHF.

The chain is built from TRBV6-2 or TRBV6-3 and TRBJ2-7, with D possibly matching TRBD1 (6 bases). The length of the CDR3 is 15 residues. The germline V gene has CDR1 MNHEY and CDR2 SVGEGT. The V and J ends lost 0 bases and 3 bases respectively, with 12 bases between them. The CDR3 loop reads CASSYSSRGGYEQYF. CDR3 DNA sequence: TGTGCCAGCAGTTACTCGTCCAGGGGTGGCTACGAGCAGTACTTC.

The rearrangement joins TRBV2 to TRBJ2-3; possible D gene TRBD2, 6 bases. V lost 7 bases and J lost 2, with 16 bases in between. From germline, CDR1 is SNHLY and CDR2 FYNNEI. The CDR3 has 15 amino acids. The CDR3 is CASMLEGSPTDTQYF. CDR3 coding DNA: TGTGCCAGCATGTTGGAGGGGTCCCCCACAGATACGCAGTATTTT.

This clonotype was detected a few times. The CDR3 here is CASSHYPQGRQETYEQYF. The CDR3, as DNA: TGTGCCAGCAGCCATTACCCCCAAGGGAGACAGGAAACCTACGAGCAGTACTTC. The chain is built from TRBV6-1 and TRBJ2-7; D is possibly TRBD1 (6 bases). The CDR3 has 18 residues. From germline, CDR1 is MNHNS and CDR2 SASEGT. V was trimmed by 6 bases and J by 2 bases, leaving 26 bases between them.

This clonotype was seen a single time. V is TRBV7-9 and J is TRBJ2-5; D gene uncertain. This CDR3 spans 15 amino acids. V lost 5 bases and J lost 2, with 15 bases in between. Germline loops: CDR1 SEHNR, CDR2 FQNEAQ (reference sequence). The CDR3 sequence is CASSPRAAPQETQYF. In DNA, the CDR3 is TGTGCCAGCAGCCCCCGGGCTGCCCCACAAGAGACCCAGTACTTC.

This clonotype was found once. This rearrangement joins TRBV10-3 to TRBJ2-7; D may be TRBD2 (6 bases). Germline V gene lookup returns CDR1 ENHRY and CDR2 SYGVKD. The CDR3 covers 12 residues. The germline V and J ends were trimmed by 6 bases and 3 bases, with 9 bases remaining between them. CDR3: CAISRENYEQYF. The CDR3 nucleotides read TGTGCCATCAGCCGGGAGAACTACGAGCAGTACTTC.

This rearrangement joins TRBV12-3 or TRBV12-4 to TRBJ1-2; TRBD1 matches 7 bases. The length of the CDR3 is 13 residues. V was clipped by 5 bases and J by 12 bases; unmatched bases: 12. In DNA form, the CDR3 reads TGTGCCAGCAGTCGACACGAGACAGGGAGGGACACCTTC. As protein: CASSRHETGRDTF.

The rearrangement uses TRBV6-1 and TRBJ2-1; 8 bases are shared with TRBD2. The germline V gene has CDR1 MNHNS and CDR2 SASEGT. Trimming at V came to 7 bases and at J to 4 bases, leaving 6 bases not matched to a gene. This CDR3 has 14 residues. The DNA of the CDR3 is TGTGCCAGCATGACTAGCGATCGTTACAATGAGCAGTTCTTC. Encoded protein: CASMTSDRYNEQFF.

The chain uses TRBV9 and TRBJ2-2, with a weak D call TRBD2 (5 bases). The CDR3 runs 14 residues. The germline CDR1 and CDR2 sequences are SGDLS and YYNGEE. Trimming stripped 2 bases from V and 3 bases from J, with 8 bases between. The CDR3 loop reads CASSVLADTGELFF. DNA of the CDR3: TGTGCCAGCAGCGTCCTAGCTGACACCGGGGAGCTGTTTTTT.

The chain is built from TRBV6-5 and TRBJ2-7, with D uncertain. This CDR3 comprises 15 residues. In germline, CDR1 is MNHEY, CDR2 SVGAGI. The V end was cut by 2 bases, the J end by 3 bases, with 14 bases between. This CDR3 is CASSYAVPVFYEQYF. In DNA, the CDR3 is TGTGCCAGCAGTTACGCGGTCCCGGTTTTCTACGAGCAGTACTTC.

The table lists this clonotype with a few counts. This rearrangement joins TRBV7-8 to TRBJ1-1; a weak D match, TRBD1 (5 bases). The germline V gene has CDR1 SGHVS and CDR2 FQNEAQ. V dropped 5 bases and J dropped 0 bases, with 10 bases sitting between them. The CDR3 covers 14 residues. CDR3: CASSPDRVNTEAFF. In nucleotides, the CDR3 is TGTGCCAGCAGCCCCGACAGAGTGAACACTGAAGCTTTCTTT.